This T cell receptor (beta chain) appears in the sequencing data of a study of blood T cell repertoires in COVID-19. Study context: PBMCs, B-cell-depleted T cells, or T cells were the source of the cDNA or gDNA that made up the material.

The J segment lost 4 bases and the V segment lost 5 bases, leaving 4 bases of the junction unmatched. This CDR3 spans 14 amino acids. CDR1 and CDR2 (germline): MDHEN, SYDVKM. The method was immunoSEQ multiplex PCR; TCRdb's version includes in-frame clones alone and lacks a portion of them. The table includes under 200,000 clones, 83% detected once. The sample taken for sequencing was peripheral blood. The chain carries TRBV28 and TRBJ2-7; TRBD1 matches 11 bases. This receptor was taken from a woman of 80 years or more with acute or convalescent COVID-19. This CDR3 reads CASSRTGGGYEQYF. The CDR3 region has the DNA TGTGCCAGCAGTCGGACAGGGGGCGGGTACGAGCAGTACTTC.